This TCR beta chain was sequenced in a study of blood T cell repertoires in COVID-19. At the level of the study: Spain, Italy and the United States supplied samples that represented acute and convalescent COVID-19. PBMCs, B-cell-depleted T cells, or T cells provided the cDNA or gDNA that made up the material.

How the authors handled the data: Quantification of nucleated cells was approximated via reference gene primer amplification. TCRdb's copy holds only in-frame clones and misses some; the assay was immunoSEQ multiplex PCR. That table furnishes V, J and clone size, whereas the DNA furnished D and trimming. The sample has roughly 120,000 clones; roughly 80% are singletons. The germline V gene has CDR1 GTSNPN and CDR2 SVGIG (reference sequence). The CDR3 runs 12 residues. Trimming cost V 3 bases and J 0 bases, with 5 bases left between them. The sequence was obtained from a man between 50 and 59 years old with acute or convalescent COVID-19. This chain links TRBV30 with TRBJ1-1; D remains unclear. Sequencing was performed on peripheral blood. The CDR3: CAWRQMNTEAFF. CDR3 in DNA: TGTGCCTGGAGACAGATGAACACTGAAGCTTTCTTT.